Listed here are 24 T cell receptor beta chains from one sample, sequenced in a study of OX40 agonist ivuxolimab in advanced cancers. Libraries were prepared by immunoSEQ multiplex PCR; TCRdb keeps only in-frame clonotypes and omits some of them. This table holds tens of thousands of clones, approximately 86% found once. The material sequenced was CD4+ or CD8+ T cells sorted from blood, taken in a trial of the OX40 agonist ivuxolimab. The receptors were sampled from an adult with an advanced solid tumor such as melanoma, head and neck, liver or kidney cancer.

The chain couples TRBV4-3 to TRBJ2-7; 9 nucleotides agree with TRBD2. The CDR3 is 17 residues long. V lost 4 bases to trimming and J lost 3 bases; unmatched junction nucleotides: 13. Germline assignment: CDR1 LGHNA and CDR2 YSLEER. The DNA for the CDR3 is TGCGCCAGCAGCCCAGCCTATGGCGGGGGGGCTGTCTACGAGCAGTACTTC. Amino acid sequence: CASSPAYGGGAVYEQYF.

This chain uses TRBV19 with TRBJ2-1, with 11 bases matching TRBD2. From germline, CDR1 is LNHDA and CDR2 SQIVND (reference sequence). There are 14 residues in the CDR3. V was pared by 5 bases and J by 8 bases, with 5 bases of the junction left unmatched. CDR3 DNA sequence: TGTGCCAGTAGTTGGCGTAGCGGGAGGGATGAGCAGTTCTTC. Translating it yields CASSWRSGRDEQFF.

This clone was found once. The chain links TRBV5-4 to TRBJ1-1, with D tentatively TRBD1 (6 bases). V was pared by 4 bases and J by 3 bases, with 13 bases between. CDR1 is SGHNT and CDR2 is YYREEE in the germline V gene (reference sequence). This CDR3 region has 14 residues. CDR3: CASSPGGPYTEAFF. The CDR3, as DNA: TGTGCCAGCAGCCCCGGGGGGCCATACACTGAAGCTTTCTTT.

The genes are TRBV29-1 and TRBJ1-2; D may be TRBD1 (5 bases). Between the trimmed V and J ends, which lost 0 bases and 5 bases, there was a span of 13 bases. This CDR3 spans 14 amino acids. Germline values: CDR1 SQVTM, CDR2 ANQGSEA. As DNA, the CDR3 is TGCAGCGTTGAAGATCTCGTAGGGGTGTATGGCTACACCTTC. As protein: CSVEDLVGVYGYTF.

The chain recombines TRBV29-1 with TRBJ2-1, with TRBD2 matching over 10 bases. V lost 3 bases to trimming and J lost 4 bases; unmatched junction nucleotides: 3. This CDR3 region has 14 residues. Germline CDR1 reads SQVTM; CDR2 reads ANQGSEA. The DNA of the CDR3 is TGCAGCGTTGAGGGGACTAGCGAATACAATGAGCAGTTCTTC. It encodes CSVEGTSEYNEQFF.

The rearrangement uses TRBV28 and TRBJ2-3; unclear D gene. This CDR3 comprises 17 residues. V lost 4 bases and J lost 2, with 19 bases in between. Germline assignment: CDR1 MDHEN and CDR2 SYDVKM. The CDR3 nucleotides read TGTGCCAGCAGTTCTTTGGCAGTCAGAAGGGTCACAGATACGCAGTATTTT. Translation gives CASSSLAVRRVTDTQYF.

The V and J genes are TRBV7-6 and TRBJ1-2; D is unresolved. This CDR3 has 13 amino acids. V was clipped by 4 bases and J by 4 bases, with 10 bases between them. The V gene's germline CDR1 is SGHVS and CDR2 FNYEAQ. CDR3 loop: CASSSQEIYGYTF. CDR3 sequence (DNA): TGTGCCAGCAGCTCCCAGGAGATCTATGGCTACACCTTC.

J is TRBJ2-7 and V is TRBV7-9; no firm D call. Trimming removed 4 bases from V and 3 bases from J, with 10 bases in between. The germline V gene has CDR1 SEHNR and CDR2 FQNEAQ (reference sequence). The CDR3 contains 13 residues. The CDR3 loop reads CASSSRPDYEQYF. The CDR3 DNA follows: TGTGCCAGCAGCTCCCGACCAGACTACGAGCAGTACTTC.

The chain is built from TRBV6-1 and TRBJ2-1, with D perhaps matching TRBD1 or TRBD2 (6 bases each). Germline CDR1 MNHNS, CDR2 SASEGT. The CDR3 has 15 residues. Trimming pared 7 bases from V and 8 bases from J, leaving 21 bases between. CDR3 sequence: CASIRRDPGAHEQFF. The CDR3, as DNA: TGTGCCAGCATCCGCCGGGACCCGGGGGCTCATGAGCAGTTCTTC.

The chain has TRBV6-6 and TRBJ2-7, with 11 bases that match TRBD2. The CDR3 has 16 residues. Germline V gene lookup returns CDR1 MNHNY and CDR2 SVGAGI (reference sequence). V was clipped by 2 bases and J by 7 bases; unmatched bases: 10. The CDR3 coding sequence is TGTGCCAGCAGTTACCGGGGACTAGCGGAGCCGGGAGAGCAGTACTTC. This codes for CASSYRGLAEPGEQYF.

The rearrangement uses TRBV7-9 and TRBJ2-7; D is unresolved. Germline V lookup: CDR1 SEHNR, CDR2 FQNEAQ (reference sequence). This CDR3 has 13 residues. The ends were cut back, 7 bases at V and 7 bases at J, with 17 bases in the middle. The CDR3 is CASTTSTGREQYF. In nucleotides, the CDR3 is TGTGCCAGCACCACCTCGACGGGTAGGGAGCAGTACTTC. The whole variable domain, filled in from reference TRBV7-9 and TRBJ2-7, reads DTGVSQNPRHKITKRGQNVTFRCDPISEHNRLYWYRQTLGQGPEFLTYFQNEAQLEKSRLLSDRFSAERPKGSFSTLEIQRTEQGDSAMYLCASTTSTGREQYFGPGTRLTVT.

V usage is TRBV7-6 and J usage is TRBJ1-6; D gene uncertain. CDR3 length equals 15 residues. Germline loops: CDR1 SGHVS, CDR2 FNYEAQ. V was cut by 4 bases and J by 7 bases, with 14 bases left in between. CDR3 sequence: CASSSAVWGNSPLHF. In DNA, the CDR3 is TGTGCCAGCAGCTCGGCGGTGTGGGGAAATTCACCCCTCCACTTT.

The chain employs TRBV5-1 and TRBJ1-1; D is unclear. Germline V gives CDR1 SGHRS, CDR2 YFSETQ. CDR3 length: 16 amino acids. Trimming removed 0 bases from V and 3 bases from J, with 15 bases in between. CDR3 coding DNA: TGCGCCAGCAGCTTGGGATACGGAGGGAGGGACACTGAAGCTTTCTTT. Protein sequence: CASSLGYGGRDTEAFF.

This clone has just one count. The CDR3 spells CASSDRDRSRDTQYF. The DNA for the CDR3 is TGTGCCAGCAGTGATCGGGACAGATCTCGGGATACGCAGTATTTT. The chain joins TRBV6-1 to TRBJ2-3; 7 nucleotides match TRBD1. This CDR3 is 15 amino acids long. V lost 3 bases to trimming and J lost 6 bases; unmatched junction nucleotides: 9. Germline loops: CDR1 MNHNS, CDR2 SASEGT.

The chain uses TRBV5-4 and TRBJ2-1; D may correspond to TRBD1 or TRBD2 (5 bases each). Trimming left V 7 bases short and J 4 bases short, with 12 bases between. Germline V lookup: CDR1 SGHNT, CDR2 YYREEE (reference sequence). There are 13 residues in the CDR3. CDR3 DNA sequence: TGTGCCAGCCGGGACCTCCTATACAATGAGCAGTTCTTC. This translates into CASRDLLYNEQFF.

The genes are TRBV5-1 and TRBJ1-1; D gene ambiguous. Looked up from germline, CDR1 is SGHRS and CDR2 is YFSETQ. The CDR3 has 12 amino acids. V shed 8 bases and J shed 2 bases, with 10 bases lying between them. CDR3 in amino acids: CASKGGNTEAFF. As DNA, the CDR3 is TGCGCCAGTAAGGGAGGAAACACTGAAGCTTTCTTT.

V usage is TRBV25-1 and J usage is TRBJ1-2, with TRBD1 matching 9 bases. After removal of 4 bases from V and 0 bases from J, the junction contained 6 bases not matched to a gene. Germline-derived CDR1 and CDR2 are MGHDK and SYGVNS. The CDR3 has 16 residues. The CDR3 coding sequence is TGTGCCAGCAGTGGGGGACAGGGACCCTCTAACTATGGCTACACCTTC. It codes for CASSGGQGPSNYGYTF.

The chain combines TRBV7-9 with TRBJ2-7; tentatively, D is TRBD2 (5 bases). The CDR3 runs 16 residues. Germline V gene data show CDR1 as SEHNR and CDR2 as FQNEAQ (reference sequence). V was shortened by 5 bases and J by 0 bases, with 17 bases between the two germline ends. DNA for the CDR3: TGTGCCAGCAGCCTAGACCCAATGACTAACTCCTACGAGCAGTACTTC. Translation: CASSLDPMTNSYEQYF.

The CDR3 DNA reads TGTGCCAGCAGCTTGGGGGCGGTGGGGGAGACCCAGTACTTC. The encoded protein is CASSLGAVGETQYF. The V gene is TRBV5-6, the J gene TRBJ2-5; D call uncertain. Between the trimmed V and J ends, which lost 0 bases and 5 bases, there was a span of 11 bases. This CDR3 is built from 14 residues. Germline V gene data show CDR1 as SGHDT and CDR2 as YYEEEE.

V and J are TRBV27 and TRBJ1-4, with TRBD1 as a possible D gene (5 bases). This CDR3 is 15 amino acids long. Trimming pared 1 base from V and 8 bases from J, leaving 14 bases between. CDR1 MNHEY and CDR2 SMNVEV come from the germline V gene (reference sequence). CDR3 sequence: CASSLWGMAVEKLFF. In DNA form, the CDR3 reads TGTGCCAGCAGTTTATGGGGCATGGCGGTCGAAAAACTGTTTTTT.

V and J are TRBV10-3 and TRBJ2-1; 12 bases fit TRBD2. The CDR3 has 16 amino acids. Per the germline V gene, CDR1 is ENHRY and CDR2 is SYGVKD. J lost 10 bases, V lost 0 bases, and 7 bases had no gene match. The CDR3 DNA follows: TGTGCCATCAGTGAGTCTGGACTAGCGGGACGGAGGGAGCAGTTCTTC. Translating it yields CAISESGLAGRREQFF.

The rearrangement uses TRBV7-4 and TRBJ2-3; 12 bases are shared with TRBD2. Germline V gives CDR1 SGHVT, CDR2 SQSDAQ. CDR3 length: 18 amino acids. V trimming: 4 bases; J trimming: 0 bases; junction bases outside the gene matches: 8. CDR3 sequence: CASSYGLAGSISTDTQYF. The CDR3 DNA reads as TGTGCCAGCAGCTACGGACTAGCGGGGAGTATTAGCACAGATACGCAGTATTTT.

V gene TRBV6-1 combines with J gene TRBJ1-4; 7 bases agree with TRBD1. The CDR3 totals 15 residues. Per germline, CDR1 MNHNS and CDR2 SASEGT. Trimming removed 7 bases from V and 14 bases from J; junction bases left unmatched: 19. The DNA for the CDR3 is TGTGCCAGCACCCAAGGGGGGACAGAATCGAGAAGCCTGTTTTTT. It codes for CASTQGGTESRSLFF.

This chain connects TRBV27 to TRBJ2-1; no firm D call. Germline V lookup: CDR1 MNHEY, CDR2 SMNVEV (reference sequence). CDR3 length equals 13 residues. V was clipped by 6 bases and J by 10 bases, with 16 bases between them. In nucleotides, the CDR3 is TGTGCCAGCAGCGTCATCATTTACATGGAGCAGTTCTTC. Amino acid sequence: CASSVIIYMEQFF.